This is a list of T cell receptor beta chains from one sample in a study of identical twins. TCRdb re-analysed the 5' RACE reads in MiXCR, keeping a single row per CDR3 protein. The sample yields 500,000 or so distinct CDR3 sequences, around 20% seen once. These same records also appear under a second study, on T cells expressing NK-cell markers.

The sequenced sample consisted of CD4+ T cells sorted from blood. All receptors derive from a woman aged 18-30 years in good health. CDR3s include the opening cysteine and the closing phenylalanine or tryptophan. Fields, in order: V gene, D gene, J gene, clone size, CDR3 DNA, CDR3 protein. A D gene is named only where the DNA matches it firmly. Clone size, where shown, is once, few, many, or a class for clones that have expanded.

v_call: TRBV30; d_call: TRBD2; j_call: TRBJ2-3; clone_size: few; cdr3_nt: TGTGCCTGGGCCAGCGGGAGGATGGCAGATACGCAGTATTTT; cdr3_aa: CAWASGRMADTQYF
v_call: TRBV12-3/TRBV12-4; d_call: NA; j_call: TRBJ2-3; clone_size: many; cdr3_nt: TGTGCCAGCAGCCCTGGGAGGGGGCAGATGATGTCAGATACGCAGTATTTT; cdr3_aa: CASSPGRGQMMSDTQYF
v_call: TRBV20-1; d_call: NA; j_call: TRBJ2-5; clone_size: few; cdr3_nt: TGCAGTGCTATTAGGACATCCCAAGAGACCCAGTACTTC; cdr3_aa: CSAIRTSQETQYF
v_call: TRBV27; d_call: TRBD2; j_call: TRBJ2-1; clone_size: NA; cdr3_nt: TGTGCCAGCAGTTTCTGGGGAGCGGGAGGGCCATGGGAGCAGTTCTTC; cdr3_aa: CASSFWGAGGPWEQFF
v_call: TRBV12-3/TRBV12-4; d_call: TRBD2; j_call: TRBJ2-3; clone_size: many; cdr3_nt: TGTGCCAGCAGCCCTAGCGGCTCAGATACGCAGTATTTT; cdr3_aa: CASSPSGSDTQYF
v_call: TRBV5-1; d_call: NA; j_call: TRBJ2-5; clone_size: NA; cdr3_nt: TGCGCCAGTACCCCGGGGCGGCAGCAAGAGACCCAGTACTTC; cdr3_aa: CASTPGRQQETQYF
v_call: TRBV20-1; d_call: NA; j_call: TRBJ2-5; clone_size: many; cdr3_nt: TGCAGTGCCGGGGCACTGGGGCGGAAGACCCAGTACTTC; cdr3_aa: CSAGALGRKTQYF
v_call: TRBV29-1; d_call: TRBD1; j_call: TRBJ2-2; clone_size: NA; cdr3_nt: TGCAGCGTTGTGGGGACAGGCGTCACCGGGGAGCTGTTTTTT; cdr3_aa: CSVVGTGVTGELFF
v_call: TRBV12-3/TRBV12-4; d_call: NA; j_call: TRBJ1-4; clone_size: few; cdr3_nt: TGTGCCAGCAGTTTAAACACGGGACGGATAGGTGAAAAACTGTTTTTT; cdr3_aa: CASSLNTGRIGEKLFF
v_call: TRBV20-1; d_call: NA; j_call: TRBJ2-3; clone_size: many; cdr3_nt: TGCAGTGCTGTACGATCCGGGGATACGCAGTATTTT; cdr3_aa: CSAVRSGDTQYF
v_call: TRBV6-5; d_call: NA; j_call: TRBJ1-2; clone_size: many; cdr3_nt: TGTGCCAGCAGTTACTCGAATTCGGGGGCCAACTATGGCTACACCTTC; cdr3_aa: CASSYSNSGANYGYTF
v_call: TRBV20-1; d_call: TRBD2; j_call: TRBJ2-7; clone_size: NA; cdr3_nt: TGCAGTGCTAGGACTTCAGCGGGGGCCTACGAGCAGTACTTC; cdr3_aa: CSARTSAGAYEQYF
v_call: TRBV20-1; d_call: TRBD2; j_call: TRBJ2-3; clone_size: few; cdr3_nt: TGCAGTGCTAGTGGCCGGGGGGGCGATACGCAGTATTTT; cdr3_aa: CSASGRGGDTQYF
v_call: TRBV9; d_call: NA; j_call: TRBJ1-4; clone_size: NA; cdr3_nt: TGTGCCAGCAGCAGAGGACGGGATGAAAAACTGTTTTTT; cdr3_aa: CASSRGRDEKLFF
v_call: TRBV19; d_call: TRBD2; j_call: TRBJ2-1; clone_size: NA; cdr3_nt: TGTGCCAGTAGTATTCTAGCGGGGTCCCCTGCTGAGCAGTTCTTC; cdr3_aa: CASSILAGSPAEQFF
v_call: TRBV7-6; d_call: NA; j_call: TRBJ1-1; clone_size: NA; cdr3_nt: TGTGCCAGCAGCTTTCGGGGTGGAAGTTTAGGAACTGAAGCTTTCTTT; cdr3_aa: CASSFRGGSLGTEAFF
v_call: TRBV11-2; d_call: NA; j_call: TRBJ2-5; clone_size: NA; cdr3_nt: TGTGCCAGCAGCTATTTAGGTGGACAGACCCAGTACTTC; cdr3_aa: CASSYLGGQTQYF
v_call: TRBV20-1; d_call: TRBD1; j_call: TRBJ2-3; clone_size: NA; cdr3_nt: TGCAGTGCCCCCACAGGGACAGAAGGAGATACGCAGTATTTT; cdr3_aa: CSAPTGTEGDTQYF
v_call: TRBV20-1; d_call: NA; j_call: TRBJ2-1; clone_size: few; cdr3_nt: TGCAGTGCTAGGGACCGCTTTGGGAGCAATGAGCAGTTCTTC; cdr3_aa: CSARDRFGSNEQFF
v_call: TRBV29-1; d_call: NA; j_call: TRBJ1-2; clone_size: NA; cdr3_nt: TGCAGCGTTGTTATCACTAACTATGGCTACACCTTC; cdr3_aa: CSVVITNYGYTF
v_call: TRBV10-3; d_call: NA; j_call: TRBJ1-1; clone_size: NA; cdr3_nt: TGTGCCATCAGGCTAACCGACAGTTCGAACACTGAAGCTTTCTTT; cdr3_aa: CAIRLTDSSNTEAFF
v_call: TRBV18; d_call: TRBD1; j_call: TRBJ1-1; clone_size: NA; cdr3_nt: TGTGCCAGCTCACCGGAGGACAGGGGGATTGAAGCTTTCTTT; cdr3_aa: CASSPEDRGIEAFF
v_call: TRBV24-1; d_call: NA; j_call: TRBJ2-1; clone_size: NA; cdr3_nt: TGTGCCACCAGTGTGGGCAATGAGCAGTTCTTC; cdr3_aa: CATSVGNEQFF
v_call: TRBV10-3; d_call: TRBD1; j_call: TRBJ2-3; clone_size: few; cdr3_nt: TGTGCCATCCAGACAGGGGTTGGAGATACGCAGTATTTT; cdr3_aa: CAIQTGVGDTQYF
v_call: TRBV12-3/TRBV12-4; d_call: NA; j_call: TRBJ2-1; clone_size: NA; cdr3_nt: TGTGCCAGCAGTGCCCCGTTAAAGGGCTCCTACAATGAGCAGTTCTTC; cdr3_aa: CASSAPLKGSYNEQFF
v_call: TRBV20-1; d_call: TRBD1; j_call: TRBJ2-3; clone_size: few; cdr3_nt: TGCAGTGCTACCGGGACAGGGACAGATACGCAGTATTTT; cdr3_aa: CSATGTGTDTQYF
v_call: TRBV29-1; d_call: NA; j_call: TRBJ2-1; clone_size: many; cdr3_nt: TGCAGCGTTGACCCCCCCGGAAGGGTCAATGAGCAGTTCTTC; cdr3_aa: CSVDPPGRVNEQFF
v_call: TRBV20-1; d_call: TRBD1; j_call: TRBJ2-7; clone_size: few; cdr3_nt: TGCAGTGTTGCCCGGGGACAGACTTGGATCTACGAGCAGTACTTC; cdr3_aa: CSVARGQTWIYEQYF
v_call: TRBV10-3; d_call: NA; j_call: TRBJ2-3; clone_size: many; cdr3_nt: TGTGCCATCAGGAACATCGGGCTAGCGACAGATACGCAGTATTTT; cdr3_aa: CAIRNIGLATDTQYF
v_call: TRBV6-2/TRBV6-3; d_call: NA; j_call: TRBJ1-2; clone_size: NA; cdr3_nt: TGTGCCAGCACGCCCGCCCAAAAGATCTATGGCTACACCTTC; cdr3_aa: CASTPAQKIYGYTF
v_call: TRBV7-9; d_call: NA; j_call: TRBJ2-7; clone_size: NA; cdr3_nt: TGTGCCAGCAGCTCCACCTGGCCCGGGACAAAAGCCTACGAGCAGTACTTC; cdr3_aa: CASSSTWPGTKAYEQYF
v_call: TRBV7-2; d_call: NA; j_call: TRBJ1-2; clone_size: NA; cdr3_nt: TGTGCCAGCAGCTCCGCGACACACTATGGCTACACCTTC; cdr3_aa: CASSSATHYGYTF
v_call: TRBV12-3/TRBV12-4; d_call: NA; j_call: TRBJ2-3; clone_size: few; cdr3_nt: TGTGCCAGCAGCCAGAATGCGCAGGTTTACGCAGATACGCAGTATTTT; cdr3_aa: CASSQNAQVYADTQYF
v_call: TRBV6-5; d_call: NA; j_call: TRBJ1-3; clone_size: NA; cdr3_nt: TGTGCCAGCAGTTACGATTCGAGGAACACCATATATTTT; cdr3_aa: CASSYDSRNTIYF
v_call: TRBV18; d_call: NA; j_call: TRBJ1-1; clone_size: few; cdr3_nt: TGTGCCAGCTCACCCACTACAGGTACTGAAGCTTTCTTT; cdr3_aa: CASSPTTGTEAFF
v_call: TRBV6-1; d_call: TRBD1; j_call: TRBJ2-1; clone_size: NA; cdr3_nt: TGTGCCAGCAGGCAAACCAGGGGGCGAAACTCCTACAATGAGCAGTTCTTC; cdr3_aa: CASRQTRGRNSYNEQFF
v_call: TRBV19; d_call: NA; j_call: TRBJ2-4; clone_size: few; cdr3_nt: TGTGCCAGTAGTATCCCCCTACAATTTGCCAAAAACATTCAGTACTTC; cdr3_aa: CASSIPLQFAKNIQYF
v_call: TRBV11-2; d_call: NA; j_call: TRBJ2-1; clone_size: NA; cdr3_nt: TGTGCCAGCAGCTTAGGAGTGTTGGGTGAGCAGTTCTTC; cdr3_aa: CASSLGVLGEQFF
v_call: TRBV6-1; d_call: NA; j_call: TRBJ2-1; clone_size: NA; cdr3_nt: TGTGCCAGCAGTCCCGGGGTTAGCGGTGATGAGCAGTTCTTC; cdr3_aa: CASSPGVSGDEQFF
v_call: TRBV29-1; d_call: TRBD1; j_call: TRBJ1-1; clone_size: NA; cdr3_nt: TGCAGCGTTGAGCGACAGGGGGCCGGTGAAGCTTTCTTT; cdr3_aa: CSVERQGAGEAFF
v_call: TRBV5-1; d_call: NA; j_call: TRBJ2-5; clone_size: NA; cdr3_nt: TGCGCCAGCAGCTTGGTCCAGGTCCACCAAGAGACCCAGTACTTC; cdr3_aa: CASSLVQVHQETQYF
v_call: TRBV12-3/TRBV12-4; d_call: TRBD2; j_call: TRBJ2-5; clone_size: few; cdr3_nt: TGTGCCAGCACCCTTACGGGAGGGGGGGAGACCCAGTACTTC; cdr3_aa: CASTLTGGGETQYF
v_call: TRBV19; d_call: TRBD1; j_call: TRBJ1-5; clone_size: NA; cdr3_nt: TGTGCCAGTAGTACCGGACAGGGGAGGCAGCCCCAGCATTTT; cdr3_aa: CASSTGQGRQPQHF
v_call: TRBV7-3; d_call: NA; j_call: TRBJ1-2; clone_size: NA; cdr3_nt: TGTGCCAGCAGCTCCGGGGGGGAGTATCGGGGCTACACCTTC; cdr3_aa: CASSSGGEYRGYTF
v_call: TRBV2; d_call: NA; j_call: TRBJ1-6; clone_size: NA; cdr3_nt: TGTGCCAGCAGGGCATCCCCCCGGGAGATAAGATCACCCCTCCACTTT; cdr3_aa: CASRASPREIRSPLHF
v_call: TRBV7-9; d_call: TRBD2; j_call: TRBJ2-5; clone_size: few; cdr3_nt: TGTGCCAGCAGCTTACTAGGCGGGGGGCAAGAGACCCAGTACTTC; cdr3_aa: CASSLLGGGQETQYF
v_call: TRBV7-2; d_call: NA; j_call: TRBJ2-7; clone_size: few; cdr3_nt: TGTGCCAGCAGCTTAGCGGCAGGTAGGGGCGAGCAGTACTTC; cdr3_aa: CASSLAAGRGEQYF
v_call: TRBV20-1; d_call: NA; j_call: TRBJ2-3; clone_size: NA; cdr3_nt: TGCAGTGCTGGGGCGACCTCGTCTGGGGCAGATACGCAGTATTTT; cdr3_aa: CSAGATSSGADTQYF
v_call: TRBV12-3/TRBV12-4; d_call: NA; j_call: TRBJ1-1; clone_size: few; cdr3_nt: TGTGCCAGCAGTTTCTCCCGGAGGGAAGCTTTCTTT; cdr3_aa: CASSFSRREAFF
v_call: TRBV20-1; d_call: NA; j_call: TRBJ1-2; clone_size: NA; cdr3_nt: TGCAGTGCTACCCGGAAGGGACTAGCTAACTATGGCTACACCTTC; cdr3_aa: CSATRKGLANYGYTF